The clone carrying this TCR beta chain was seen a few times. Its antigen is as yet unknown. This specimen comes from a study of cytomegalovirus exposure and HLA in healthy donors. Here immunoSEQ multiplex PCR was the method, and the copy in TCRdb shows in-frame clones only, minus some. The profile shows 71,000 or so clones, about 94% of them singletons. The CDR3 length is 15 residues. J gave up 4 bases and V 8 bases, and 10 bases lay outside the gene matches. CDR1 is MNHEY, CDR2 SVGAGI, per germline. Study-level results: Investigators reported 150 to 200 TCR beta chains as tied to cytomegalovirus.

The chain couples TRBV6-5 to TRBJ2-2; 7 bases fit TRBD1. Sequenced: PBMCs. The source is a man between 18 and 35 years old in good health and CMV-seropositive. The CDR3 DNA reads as TGTGCCAGCCGTCCCGGGACAGATTCCACCGGGGAGCTGTTTTTT. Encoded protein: CASRPGTDSTGELFF.